The present entry profiles one T cell receptor beta chain with its context. Its antigen is unknown. Base qualities were left out, and no much larger clone turns up one base away. The data were taken from a study of blood T cell repertoires in COVID-19 (dated by TCRdb to about 2020). At the level of the whole study: Samples from collaborators originated in the United States, Italy and Spain and spanned both the acute and convalescent phases of COVID-19. The prospective study material was composed of cDNA or gDNA derived from T cells, B-cell-depleted T cells, or PBMCs. Deeply sampled blood TCRbeta repertoires from subjects exposed to, actively infected with, or recovered from COVID-19 were included in the dataset. The repertoires were released in a freely available public database intended as a resource for research on the immune response to SARS-CoV-2. The samples were drawn from the first 160 participants of the ongoing ImmuneRACE study and from 1,254 subjects provided by 6 global collaborators. A de-identified subject ID, COVID-19 status, age in years and sex were almost always included in the sample metadata. HLA class I and class II types, where available, came from metadata supplied by the sample provider rather than from assay-based typing. Here is what the overall study found, with its caveats: How much clinical and demographic metadata was included differed by source and by participant, and the metadata was provided uncurated.

Ends trimmed: V by 0 bases, J by 14 bases; bases unmatched to a gene: 10. CDR1 and CDR2 (SGDLS, YYNGEE) derive from the germline V gene. The CDR3 spans 14 residues, from the cysteine through the phenylalanine. Only the CDR3 DNA is retained, 42 bases long and in frame from the first base. In the prospective study, participants were 18 to 89 years old, resided in 20 to 30 geographic areas of the United States, and were enrolled through a virtual design. To assign participants to cohorts, the prospective study relied on clinical history that participants themselves reported in a screening survey and a study questionnaire. In the prospective study, whole blood, serum and a nasopharyngeal or oropharyngeal swab were collected from each participant by mobile phlebotomists. Over a roughly 2-month period, participants in the prospective study had the option of providing additional blood draws and questionnaires. Blood samples from the prospective study were shipped frozen or at room temperature prior to DNA extraction.

TCRbeta CDR3 regions were amplified from genomic DNA using the immunoSEQ Assay, a bias-controlled multiplex PCR. Processing in the source paper ran as follows. Nucleated cell counts per sample were estimated from amplification of reference gene primers within the assay. To quantify the absolute abundance of each unique TCRbeta CDR3 rearrangement, sequence reads were collapsed and filtered. For each sample, productive Simpson clonality was calculated as the square root of Simpson's diversity index over productive rearrangements. TCRdb provides this immuneACCESS table in a form limited to in-frame rearrangements. Some clones are lacking; in checked studies, under half of them reflect an unresolved V gene, and why the rest are absent is not known. Clonal size and the V and J genes are those of that table, whereas D and trimming came from the DNA. For this sample there are around 250,000 clones; around 90% appear just once. Approximately 1.3% of the sample comes from the top ten.

Sequenced input: PBMCs or T cells enriched from blood (not recorded which). Rearrangement joined TRBV9 to TRBJ2-3; 9 junctional bases match TRBD2. The sequence was obtained from a human donor in a cohort exposed to, infected with or recovered from COVID-19 (not recorded which). The donor label of this sample is uncertain. The DNA sequence is given as TGTGCCAGCAGCGTAGAGCCTAGCGGGGAAGCAATGTATTTT. This sequence encodes CASSVEPSGEAMYF.